The rows below give T cell receptor beta chains drawn from one sample of a study of blood T cell repertoires in COVID-19. Clones were sequenced by immunoSEQ multiplex PCR, and TCRdb holds only the in-frame ones, with some missing. The table lists about 80,000 clones, 78% of them singletons. The specimen was peripheral blood. All receptors come from a human donor in a cohort sampled during active COVID-19. Both conserved end residues are part of each CDR3. A D gene is named only where the DNA matches it firmly. Size is omitted from some rows. Given values are once, few, many or a class for expanded clones.

v_call	d_call	clone_size	j_call	cdr3_aa	cdr3_nt
TRBV25-1	-	-	TRBJ1-2	CASTRAGGYTF	TGTGCCAGCACCAGGGCCGGCGGCTACACCTTC
TRBV14	-	-	TRBJ2-1	CASSQGLSSYNEQFF	TGTGCCAGCAGCCAGGGACTGTCCTCCTACAATGAGCAGTTCTTC
TRBV6-5	TRBD2	-	TRBJ2-5	CASSQGLARETQYF	TGTGCCAGCAGTCAGGGACTAGCACGAGAGACCCAGTACTTC
TRBV9	TRBD2	-	TRBJ2-1	CASSVEGTSGYNEQFF	TGTGCCAGCAGCGTAGAAGGGACTAGCGGTTACAATGAGCAGTTCTTC
TRBV5-1	TRBD2	-	TRBJ2-5	CASSLGGSGRGQETQYF	TGCGCCAGCAGCTTGGGAGGAAGCGGGAGGGGGCAAGAGACCCAGTACTTC
TRBV5-4	-	-	TRBJ1-1	CASSRSGLTEAFF	TGTGCCAGCAGTCGCTCAGGGCTTACTGAAGCTTTCTTT
TRBV5-4	TRBD2	-	TRBJ2-1	CASSARGGGNNEQFF	TGTGCCAGCAGCGCGCGGGGGGGCGGAAACAATGAGCAGTTCTTC
TRBV5-1	TRBD2	-	TRBJ2-2	CASRNTPSGSTGELFF	TGCGCCAGCAGGAACACCCCTAGCGGGAGTACCGGGGAGCTGTTTTTT
TRBV18	TRBD2	few	TRBJ2-5	CASSQEWASGGREETQYF	TGTGCCAGCTCTCAAGAGTGGGCTTCGGGGGGACGGGAAGAGACCCAGTACTTC
TRBV24-1	-	-	TRBJ2-3	CATSDFGGPKTDTQYF	TGTGCCACCAGTGATTTCGGGGGACCGAAAACAGATACGCAGTATTTT
TRBV6-5	-	-	TRBJ2-7	CASSYSFSGIYEQYF	TGTGCCAGCAGTTACTCGTTTTCGGGGATCTACGAGCAGTACTTC
TRBV7-9	-	-	TRBJ1-3	CASSFFGGNTIYF	TGTGCCAGCAGCTTTTTTGGGGGGAACACCATATATTTT
TRBV19	TRBD1	few	TRBJ1-4	CASSWAGGVDGLFF	TGTGCCAGTAGCTGGGCAGGGGGCGTCGACGGGCTGTTTTTT
TRBV6-1	TRBD1	-	TRBJ1-1	CASSEFLTGGMNTEAFF	TGTGCCAGCAGTGAGTTTTTGACAGGGGGGATGAACACTGAAGCTTTCTTT
TRBV3-1/TRBV3-2	TRBD2	-	TRBJ2-3	CASSQVPGGTDTQYF	TGTGCCAGCAGCCAAGTTCCGGGGGGTACAGATACGCAGTATTTT
TRBV7-2	TRBD2	-	TRBJ2-7	CASSLERLAGTPYEQYF	TGTGCCAGCAGCTTAGAGAGGCTAGCGGGGACACCCTACGAGCAGTACTTC
TRBV12-3/TRBV12-4	-	-	TRBJ2-5	CASSFGGYETQYF	TGTGCCAGCAGTTTTGGAGGGTACGAGACCCAGTACTTC
TRBV9	-	-	TRBJ2-7	CASSVDTAGEQYF	TGTGCCAGCAGCGTAGACACCGCCGGGGAGCAGTACTTC
TRBV2	-	-	TRBJ1-2	CASTDGVRVSSYGYTF	TGTGCCAGCACTGACGGGGTTAGAGTCTCATCATATGGCTACACCTTC
TRBV7-9	-	few	TRBJ2-1	CASSPWQVNEQFF	TGTGCCAGCAGCCCCTGGCAAGTAAATGAGCAGTTCTTC
TRBV10-3	-	few	TRBJ1-4	CAISESGGLLTNEKLFF	TGTGCCATCAGTGAGTCTGGAGGCCTACTAACTAATGAAAAACTGTTTTTT
TRBV18	-	-	TRBJ2-2	CASSPSTGNTGELFF	TGTGCCAGCTCACCATCGACAGGCAACACCGGGGAGCTGTTTTTT
TRBV5-1	TRBD2	-	TRBJ2-1	CASSLTSGVYNEQFF	TGCGCCAGCAGCTTGACTAGCGGGGTCTACAATGAGCAGTTCTTC
TRBV5-1	-	-	TRBJ2-7	CASRVDSSYEQYF	TGCGCCAGCAGAGTAGACAGCTCCTACGAGCAGTACTTC
TRBV27	TRBD1	-	TRBJ2-6	CASSRPQGAAGANVLTF	TGTGCCAGCAGCCGACCACAGGGGGCGGCTGGGGCCAACGTCCTGACTTTC
TRBV5-4	-	-	TRBJ1-3	CASSLAEGSGNTIYF	TGTGCCAGCAGCTTGGCCGAGGGCTCTGGAAACACCATATATTTT
TRBV28	-	-	TRBJ2-7	CASTFLSEQYF	TGTGCCAGCACCTTCCTCTCCGAGCAGTACTTC
TRBV13	-	-	TRBJ1-1	CASSSRGPMNTEAFF	TGTGCCAGCAGCTCCAGGGGACCGATGAACACTGAAGCTTTCTTT
TRBV29-1	-	once	TRBJ2-3	CSVEEADTQYF	TGCAGCGTTGAGGAGGCAGATACGCAGTATTTT
TRBV7-6	TRBD1	-	TRBJ1-2	CASSLGTASWGYTF	TGTGCCAGCAGCCTCGGGACAGCTTCTTGGGGCTACACCTTC
TRBV5-1	TRBD2	few	TRBJ2-2	CASRTGGGGYSGELFF	TGCGCCAGCAGAACCGGTGGCGGGGGTTATTCCGGGGAGCTGTTTTTT
TRBV27	TRBD1	-	TRBJ2-5	CASSPGRQGARTETQYF	TGTGCCAGCAGTCCAGGGAGACAGGGGGCTAGGACGGAGACCCAGTACTTC
TRBV29-1	-	-	TRBJ2-3	CSVRSGGLHTDTQYF	TGCAGCGTTCGGTCAGGGGGGCTTCACACAGATACGCAGTATTTT
TRBV6-2/TRBV6-3	TRBD2	-	TRBJ2-7	CASSLELAGGPYEQYF	TGTGCCAGCAGTCTCGAGTTAGCGGGGGGGCCCTACGAGCAGTACTTC
TRBV5-1	-	-	TRBJ2-1	CASSLAPLEVWFF	TGCGCCAGCAGCTTGGCCCCGCTAGAGGTTTGGTTCTTC
TRBV5-1	-	-	TRBJ1-5	CASSRDPRQLNQPQHF	TGCGCCAGCAGCCGGGATCCCCGGCAGCTTAATCAGCCCCAGCATTTT
TRBV28	TRBD1	-	TRBJ1-5	CASSVDRDQPQHF	TGTGCCAGCAGTGTTGACAGGGACCAGCCCCAGCATTTT
TRBV5-1	TRBD1	-	TRBJ2-5	CASSWTGTGPQETQYF	TGCGCCAGCTCGTGGACCGGGACAGGGCCCCAAGAGACCCAGTACTTC
TRBV5-6	-	-	TRBJ2-4	CASSLVQLVDILAKNIQYF	TGTGCCAGCAGCTTGGTACAGCTGGTGGACATTTTAGCCAAAAACATTCAGTACTTC
TRBV3-1/TRBV3-2	-	once	TRBJ1-4	CASSPGGTGKGEKLFF	TGTGCCAGCAGCCCCGGGGGGACTGGAAAGGGGGAAAAACTGTTTTTT
TRBV4-1	-	-	TRBJ1-1	CASSQDLRWAYGNTEAFF	TGCGCCAGCAGCCAAGATCTTCGGTGGGCTTACGGGAACACTGAAGCTTTCTTT
TRBV4-1	TRBD2	-	TRBJ2-3	CASSQDGLADTDTQYF	TGCGCCAGCAGCCAAGACGGACTAGCGGATACAGATACGCAGTATTTT
TRBV6-6	TRBD1	-	TRBJ2-1	CASSTGTAQFF	TGTGCCAGCAGTACCGGGACAGCACAGTTCTTC
TRBV6-6	-	-	TRBJ1-1	CASSYSGDTGGTEAFF	TGTGCCAGCAGTTACTCGGGCGACACCGGAGGCACTGAAGCTTTCTTT
TRBV2	TRBD1	-	TRBJ2-3	CASSDLMAGQGNSDTQYF	TGTGCCAGCAGTGATTTAATGGCGGGACAGGGGAATTCGGATACGCAGTATTTT
TRBV5-6	-	-	TRBJ1-5	CASSSDRSNQPQHF	TGTGCCAGCAGCTCTGACAGGAGCAATCAGCCCCAGCATTTT
TRBV3-1/TRBV3-2	-	-	TRBJ1-2	CASSQGSANYGYTF	TGTGCCAGCAGCCAGGGGAGCGCTAACTATGGCTACACCTTC
TRBV4-2	-	-	TRBJ2-7	CASSQDQANYEQYF	TGTGCCAGCAGCCAAGATCAGGCTAACTACGAGCAGTACTTC
TRBV4-1	-	-	TRBJ1-5	CASSPLSGDSNQPQHF	TGCGCCAGCAGCCCCCTTTCAGGGGATAGCAATCAGCCCCAGCATTTT
TRBV5-1	-	-	TRBJ2-1	CASSLASSLNEQFF	TGCGCCAGCAGCTTGGCGAGTTCACTAAATGAGCAGTTCTTC
TRBV4-2	TRBD1	few	TRBJ1-1	CASSQDQGAHTEAFF	TGTGCCAGCAGCCAGGACCAGGGGGCGCATACTGAAGCTTTCTTT
TRBV6-1	TRBD1	-	TRBJ1-1	CASSELGQTNTEAFF	TGTGCCAGCAGTGAACTGGGACAGACGAACACTGAAGCTTTCTTT
TRBV21-1	-	-	TRBJ2-1	CASSKVRLARRKEQFF	TGTGCCAGCAGCAAAGTGCGTCTAGCGCGAAGGAAGGAGCAGTTCTTC
TRBV28	-	few	TRBJ1-3	CASSLLGAVGNTIYF	TGTGCCAGCAGTTTACTGGGGGCGGTCGGAAACACCATATATTTT
TRBV27	-	few	TRBJ1-5	CASSSSATGLNQPQHF	TGTGCCAGCAGTTCTTCAGCTACAGGGTTGAATCAGCCCCAGCATTTT
TRBV20-1	TRBD2	few	TRBJ2-3	CSASPPRLAGGGTDTQYF	TGCAGTGCTAGTCCACCCCGACTAGCGGGGGGGGGCACAGATACGCAGTATTTT
TRBV9	TRBD1	-	TRBJ1-2	CASSVGIGQGGYTF	TGTGCCAGCAGCGTAGGGATCGGACAGGGGGGATACACCTTC